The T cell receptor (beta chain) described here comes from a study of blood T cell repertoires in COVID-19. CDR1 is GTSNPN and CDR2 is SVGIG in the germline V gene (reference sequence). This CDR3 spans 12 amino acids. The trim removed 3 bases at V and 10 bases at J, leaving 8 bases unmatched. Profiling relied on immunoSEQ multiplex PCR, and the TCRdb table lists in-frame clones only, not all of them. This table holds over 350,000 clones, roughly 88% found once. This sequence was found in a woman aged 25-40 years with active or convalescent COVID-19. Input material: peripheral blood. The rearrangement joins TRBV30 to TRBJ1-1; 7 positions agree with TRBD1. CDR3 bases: TGTGCCTGGAGGTCCGGTCAGGGGGTAGCTTTCTTT. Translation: CAWRSGQGVAFF.